Included here is one TCR beta chain sequence, with context. This specimen belongs to a study of blood T cell repertoires in COVID-19. On the study more broadly: From T cells, B-cell-depleted T cells, or PBMCs came the material, which was cDNA or gDNA.

V was clipped by 0 bases and J by 0 bases; unmatched bases: 6. Per the germline V gene, CDR1 is LNHNV and CDR2 is YYDKDF (reference sequence). This CDR3 has 19 residues. Under the authors' procedure: Reference gene primer amplification gave nucleated cell count estimates. The table came from immunoSEQ multiplex PCR; TCRdb's copy has only in-frame clones and leaves some out. V and J calls and clone size are copied from that table; D and trimming were computed from the DNA. The sample has 85,000 to 100,000 clones; approximately 86% are singletons. The receptor was derived from a man between 60 and 70 years old with acute or convalescent COVID-19. V usage is TRBV15 and J usage is TRBJ2-6; 9 nucleotides line up with TRBD1. The sequenced sample was peripheral blood. The CDR3 is CATSRDRDRVGSGANVLTF. The CDR3 DNA sequence: TGTGCCACCAGCAGAGATCGGGACAGGGTGGGCTCTGGGGCCAACGTCCTGACTTTC.